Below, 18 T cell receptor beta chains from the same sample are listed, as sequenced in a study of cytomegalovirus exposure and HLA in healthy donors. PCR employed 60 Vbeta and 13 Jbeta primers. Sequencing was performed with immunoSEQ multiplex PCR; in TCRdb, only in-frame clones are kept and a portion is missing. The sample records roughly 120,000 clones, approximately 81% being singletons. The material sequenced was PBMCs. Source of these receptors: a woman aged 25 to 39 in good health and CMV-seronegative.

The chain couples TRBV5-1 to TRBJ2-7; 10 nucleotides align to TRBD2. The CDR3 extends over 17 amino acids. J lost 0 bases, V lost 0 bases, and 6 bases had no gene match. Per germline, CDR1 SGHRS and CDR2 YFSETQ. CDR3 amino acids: CASSLAVTSGHSYEQYF. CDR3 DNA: TGCGCCAGCAGCTTGGCAGTGACTAGCGGGCACTCCTACGAGCAGTACTTC.

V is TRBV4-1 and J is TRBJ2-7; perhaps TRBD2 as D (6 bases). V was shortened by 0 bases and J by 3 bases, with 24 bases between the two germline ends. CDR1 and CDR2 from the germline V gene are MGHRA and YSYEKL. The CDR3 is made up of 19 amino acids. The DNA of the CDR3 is TGCGCCAGCAGCCAAGAGGAAGCTAGTAAGTCGGGAGCACACTACGAGCAGTACTTC. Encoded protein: CASSQEEASKSGAHYEQYF.

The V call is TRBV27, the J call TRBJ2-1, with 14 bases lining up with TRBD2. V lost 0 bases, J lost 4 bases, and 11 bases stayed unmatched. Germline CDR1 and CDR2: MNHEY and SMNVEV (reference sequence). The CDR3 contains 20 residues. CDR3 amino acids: CASSLSYLRTSGRNYNEQFF. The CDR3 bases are TGTGCCAGCAGTTTATCTTATTTAAGGACTAGCGGGAGGAATTACAATGAGCAGTTCTTC.

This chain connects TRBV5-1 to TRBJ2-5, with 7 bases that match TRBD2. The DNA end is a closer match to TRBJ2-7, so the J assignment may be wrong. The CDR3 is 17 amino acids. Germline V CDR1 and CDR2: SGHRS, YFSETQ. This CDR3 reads CASSPSGGGPRSYEQYF. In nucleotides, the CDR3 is TGCGCCAGCAGCCCTTCGGGGGGAGGTCCTAGGTCCTACGAGCAGTACTTC.

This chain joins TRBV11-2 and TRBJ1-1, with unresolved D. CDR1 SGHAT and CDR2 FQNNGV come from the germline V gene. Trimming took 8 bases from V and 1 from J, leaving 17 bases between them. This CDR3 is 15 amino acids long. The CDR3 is CASSRGERGNTEAFF. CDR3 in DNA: TGTGCCAGCTCCCGTGGGGAGCGGGGGAACACTGAAGCTTTCTTT.

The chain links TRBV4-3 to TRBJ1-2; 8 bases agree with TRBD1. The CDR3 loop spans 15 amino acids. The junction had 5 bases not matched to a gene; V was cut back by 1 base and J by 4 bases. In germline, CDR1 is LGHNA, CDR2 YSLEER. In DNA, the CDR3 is TGCGCCAGCAGCCAAGCCCCAGGGGGCATCTATGGCTACACCTTC. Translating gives CASSQAPGGIYGYTF.

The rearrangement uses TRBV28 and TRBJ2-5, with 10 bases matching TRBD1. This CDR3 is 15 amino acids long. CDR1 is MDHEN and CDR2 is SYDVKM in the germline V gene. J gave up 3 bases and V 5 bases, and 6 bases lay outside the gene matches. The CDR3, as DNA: TGTGCCAGCAGTCCATGGACAGGGGGAAAAGAGACCCAGTACTTC. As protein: CASSPWTGGKETQYF.

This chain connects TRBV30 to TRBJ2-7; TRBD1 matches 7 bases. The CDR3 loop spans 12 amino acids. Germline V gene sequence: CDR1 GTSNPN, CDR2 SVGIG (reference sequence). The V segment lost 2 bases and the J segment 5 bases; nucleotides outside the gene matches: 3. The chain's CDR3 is CAWSTGVHEQYF. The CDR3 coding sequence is TGTGCCTGGAGTACAGGGGTCCACGAGCAGTACTTC.

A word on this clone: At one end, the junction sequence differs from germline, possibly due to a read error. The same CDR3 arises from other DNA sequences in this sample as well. This chain's CDR3 is CASSLAGGIETQYF. CDR3 sequence (DNA): TGTGCCAGCAGCCTAGCGGGAGGAATTGAGACCCAGTACTTC. The chain has TRBV7-9 and TRBJ2-5; TRBD2 agrees at 11 bases. Germline CDR1 SEHNR, CDR2 FQNEAQ (reference sequence). The CDR3 is 14 amino acids.

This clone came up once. The CDR3 region has the DNA TGTGCCAGCAGCGACGGACTAGCGGGAAACTACGAGCAGTACTTC. Its protein is CASSDGLAGNYEQYF. This chain uses TRBV9 with TRBJ2-7, with 12 bases aligning to TRBD2. This CDR3 contains 15 residues. J lost 3 bases, V lost 3 bases, and 4 bases had no gene match. Germline V gene sequence: CDR1 SGDLS, CDR2 YYNGEE.

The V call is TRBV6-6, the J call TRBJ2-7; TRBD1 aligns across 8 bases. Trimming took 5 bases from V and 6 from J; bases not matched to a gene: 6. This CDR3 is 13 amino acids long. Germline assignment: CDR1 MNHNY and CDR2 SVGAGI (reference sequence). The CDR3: CASSQDRAAEQYF. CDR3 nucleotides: TGTGCCAGCAGTCAGGACAGGGCCGCCGAGCAGTACTTC.

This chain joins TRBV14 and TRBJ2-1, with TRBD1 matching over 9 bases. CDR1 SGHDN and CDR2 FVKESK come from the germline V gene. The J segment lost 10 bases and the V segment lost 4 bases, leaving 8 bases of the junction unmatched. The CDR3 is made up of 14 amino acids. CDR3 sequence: CASSLQVGQGEQFF. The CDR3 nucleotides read TGTGCCAGCAGCCTCCAGGTGGGACAGGGAGAGCAGTTCTTC.

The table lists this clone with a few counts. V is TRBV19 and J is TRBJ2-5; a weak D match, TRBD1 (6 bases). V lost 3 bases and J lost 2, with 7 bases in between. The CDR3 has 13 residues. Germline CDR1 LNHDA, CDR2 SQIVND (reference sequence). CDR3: CASSMDRQETQYF. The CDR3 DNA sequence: TGTGCCAGTAGTATGGACAGACAAGAGACCCAGTACTTC.

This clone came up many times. For the CDR3, the DNA is TGTGCCAGTAATCCGACTACACACAATGAGCAGTTCTTC. Translated: CASNPTTHNEQFF. The V gene is TRBV19, the J gene TRBJ2-1, with D perhaps TRBD2 (5 bases). Between the trimmed V and J ends, which lost 7 bases and 5 bases, there was a span of 12 bases. The CDR3 has 13 amino acids. CDR1 LNHDA and CDR2 SQIVND come from the germline V gene (reference sequence).

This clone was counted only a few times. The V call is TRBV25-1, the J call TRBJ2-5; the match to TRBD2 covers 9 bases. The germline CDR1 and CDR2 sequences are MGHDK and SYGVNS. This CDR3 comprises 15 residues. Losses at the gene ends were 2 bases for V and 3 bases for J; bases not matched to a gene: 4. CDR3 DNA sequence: TGTGCCAGCAGTGAAAGCGGGAGGTTAGAAGAGACCCAGTACTTC. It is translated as CASSESGRLEETQYF.

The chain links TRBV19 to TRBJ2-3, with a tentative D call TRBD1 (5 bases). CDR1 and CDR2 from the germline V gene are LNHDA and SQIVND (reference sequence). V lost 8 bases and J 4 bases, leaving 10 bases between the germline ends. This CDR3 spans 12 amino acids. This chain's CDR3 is CASADIPDTQYF. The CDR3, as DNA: TGTGCCAGTGCGGACATCCCAGATACGCAGTATTTT.

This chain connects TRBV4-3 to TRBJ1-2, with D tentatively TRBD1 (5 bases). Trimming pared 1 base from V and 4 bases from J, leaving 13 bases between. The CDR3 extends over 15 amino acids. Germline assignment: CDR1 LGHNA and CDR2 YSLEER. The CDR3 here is CASSQGTGLGYGYTF. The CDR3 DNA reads TGCGCCAGCAGCCAAGGAACAGGACTAGGCTATGGCTACACCTTC.

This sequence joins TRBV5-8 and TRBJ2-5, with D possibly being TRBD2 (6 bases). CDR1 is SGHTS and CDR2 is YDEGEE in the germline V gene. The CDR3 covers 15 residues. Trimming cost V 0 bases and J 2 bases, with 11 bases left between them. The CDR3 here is CASSLDRRGQETQYF. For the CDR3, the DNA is TGTGCCAGCAGCTTGGATCGGCGGGGACAAGAGACCCAGTACTTC.